This T cell receptor beta chain emerged from a study of shared clonotypes between healthy human individuals. Sequenced by immunoSEQ multiplex PCR; TCRdb stores in-frame clones only, minus some. In the table there are some 470,000 clones, 76% of which are singletons. Every donor was a Caucasian adult from Nashville, Tennessee. The CDR3 runs 16 residues. CDR1 is LGHNA, CDR2 YNFKEQ, per germline. The ends lost 1 base at V and 5 bases at J; junction bases unmatched: 9. V usage is TRBV4-2 and J usage is TRBJ2-5; 8 bases match TRBD1. The sequence was obtained from a woman between 40 and 55 years old in good health. Some clones in this sample may be carry-over from other donors' samples. Specimen: PBMCs. The CDR3 DNA sequence: TGTGCCAGCAGCCAAGGGGGTCAGGGGGCTTGGGAGACCCAGTACTTC. Protein: CASSQGGQGAWETQYF.